The rows below give T cell receptor beta chains drawn from one sample of a study of blood T cell repertoires in COVID-19. Profiled with immunoSEQ multiplex PCR; TCRdb holds only in-frame clones, not every one. The sample consists of 300,000 to 400,000 clones, about 92% of them appearing once. Material: PBMCs or T cells enriched from blood (not recorded which). These receptors were obtained from a man aged 55-75 years who had recovered from COVID-19. The CDR3 runs from the conserved cysteine through the conserved F or W. Fields, in order: clone size, D gene, CDR3 length, V gene, J gene, CDR3 DNA, CDR3 protein. D genes are given only for firm matches. Clone sizes are given selectively: once, few, many, or a class where the clone is expanded.

clone_size: .
d_call: .
cdr3_length: 17
v_call: TRBV5-4
j_call: TRBJ1-1
cdr3_nt: TGTGCCAGCAGCTTGGAGCTGGGGGCCACGATGAACACTGAAGCTTTCTTT
cdr3_aa: CASSLELGATMNTEAFF

clone_size: .
d_call: .
cdr3_length: 15
v_call: TRBV18
j_call: TRBJ2-5
cdr3_nt: TGTGCCAGCTCACTTGTGAGGACAGAGAAAGAGACCCAGTACTTC
cdr3_aa: CASSLVRTEKETQYF

clone_size: .
d_call: TRBD1
cdr3_length: 16
v_call: TRBV7-9
j_call: TRBJ1-2
cdr3_nt: TGTGCCAGCAGCTTCCTACCGGGACAGATAAACTATGGCTACACCTTC
cdr3_aa: CASSFLPGQINYGYTF

clone_size: .
d_call: TRBD1
cdr3_length: 14
v_call: TRBV10-3
j_call: TRBJ2-7
cdr3_nt: TGTGCCATCAGGAGGGGACAGGGTCTCTACGAGCAGTACTTC
cdr3_aa: CAIRRGQGLYEQYF

clone_size: .
d_call: .
cdr3_length: 15
v_call: TRBV9
j_call: TRBJ2-3
cdr3_nt: TGTGCCAGCAGCGACCGCGGAGCTTACACAGATACGCAGTATTTT
cdr3_aa: CASSDRGAYTDTQYF

clone_size: .
d_call: .
cdr3_length: 13
v_call: TRBV30
j_call: TRBJ1-6
cdr3_nt: TGTGCCTGGAGTACAACGGGTTATTCACCCCTCCACTTT
cdr3_aa: CAWSTTGYSPLHF

clone_size: .
d_call: .
cdr3_length: 15
v_call: TRBV9
j_call: TRBJ1-3
cdr3_nt: TGTGCCAGCAGCGTAGAGGGGAGGTCTGGAAACACCATATATTTT
cdr3_aa: CASSVEGRSGNTIYF

clone_size: .
d_call: TRBD1
cdr3_length: 14
v_call: TRBV7-2
j_call: TRBJ2-2
cdr3_nt: TGTGCCAGCAGCTCAACAGGGGGCCCCGGGGAGCTGTTTTTT
cdr3_aa: CASSSTGGPGELFF

clone_size: .
d_call: TRBD2
cdr3_length: 15
v_call: TRBV24-1
j_call: TRBJ2-1
cdr3_nt: TGTGCCACCAGTCCCCTAGCGGGGGTTCAAAATGAGCAGTTCTTC
cdr3_aa: CATSPLAGVQNEQFF

clone_size: .
d_call: .
cdr3_length: 12
v_call: TRBV2
j_call: TRBJ1-2
cdr3_nt: TGTGCCAGCAGTCCGGAGGACTATGGCTACACCTTC
cdr3_aa: CASSPEDYGYTF

clone_size: .
d_call: TRBD1
cdr3_length: 15
v_call: TRBV5-6
j_call: TRBJ1-5
cdr3_nt: TGTGCCAGCAGCACCCGGACAGGGTCCAATCAGCCCCAGCATTTT
cdr3_aa: CASSTRTGSNQPQHF

clone_size: .
d_call: .
cdr3_length: 14
v_call: TRBV27
j_call: TRBJ1-2
cdr3_nt: TGTGCCAGCAGTTTATTCTGGGGAGCCTATGGCTACACCTTC
cdr3_aa: CASSLFWGAYGYTF

clone_size: .
d_call: .
cdr3_length: 13
v_call: TRBV18
j_call: TRBJ2-1
cdr3_nt: TGTGCCAACGCGCGGGTAACCTACAATGAGCAGTTCTTC
cdr3_aa: CANARVTYNEQFF

clone_size: once
d_call: .
cdr3_length: 13
v_call: TRBV30
j_call: TRBJ1-2
cdr3_nt: TGTGCCTGGAGTGTCGTGCAGGGGAATGGCTACACCTTC
cdr3_aa: CAWSVVQGNGYTF

clone_size: .
d_call: .
cdr3_length: 14
v_call: TRBV29-1
j_call: TRBJ1-2
cdr3_nt: TGCAGCGCGGTGTTTCCCCTAGGGGGCTATGGCTACACCTTC
cdr3_aa: CSAVFPLGGYGYTF

clone_size: .
d_call: .
cdr3_length: 14
v_call: TRBV4-1
j_call: TRBJ2-1
cdr3_nt: TGCGCCAGCAGCCAAGCAACTCGTCGGAATGAGCAGTTCTTC
cdr3_aa: CASSQATRRNEQFF

clone_size: .
d_call: .
cdr3_length: 11
v_call: TRBV30
j_call: TRBJ2-1
cdr3_nt: TGTGCCTGGAGTCCGACTTTTGAGCAGTTCTTC
cdr3_aa: CAWSPTFEQFF

clone_size: .
d_call: TRBD1
cdr3_length: 14
v_call: TRBV6-2/TRBV6-3
j_call: TRBJ2-7
cdr3_nt: TGTGCCAGCAGTGACGGGACAGGGATCGCCGAGCAGTACTTC
cdr3_aa: CASSDGTGIAEQYF

clone_size: .
d_call: TRBD1
cdr3_length: 15
v_call: TRBV6-5
j_call: TRBJ1-4
cdr3_nt: TGTGCCAGCCGGGGGGGGACAGGGGCTAATGAAAAACTGTTTTTT
cdr3_aa: CASRGGTGANEKLFF

clone_size: .
d_call: .
cdr3_length: 12
v_call: TRBV12-3/TRBV12-4
j_call: TRBJ1-3
cdr3_nt: TGTGCCACCCAAATCCCAGGAAACACCATATATTTT
cdr3_aa: CATQIPGNTIYF

clone_size: .
d_call: .
cdr3_length: 12
v_call: TRBV19
j_call: TRBJ1-2
cdr3_nt: TGTGCCAGTAGCCAACCTGGTAGCAGGGTATCCTTC
cdr3_aa: CASSQPGSRVSF

clone_size: .
d_call: TRBD1
cdr3_length: 14
v_call: TRBV5-1
j_call: TRBJ1-1
cdr3_nt: TGCGCCAGCAGCACACAGGGGGCGGACACTGAAGCTTTCTTT
cdr3_aa: CASSTQGADTEAFF

clone_size: few
d_call: TRBD1
cdr3_length: 15
v_call: TRBV5-4
j_call: TRBJ2-1
cdr3_nt: TGTGCCAGCAGCTCACCCGGGACAGGGGTTGATGAGCAGTTCTTC
cdr3_aa: CASSSPGTGVDEQFF

clone_size: .
d_call: .
cdr3_length: 13
v_call: TRBV6-5
j_call: TRBJ1-1
cdr3_nt: TGTGCCAGCAGTTATAGCTGGAACACTGAAGCTTTCTTT
cdr3_aa: CASSYSWNTEAFF

clone_size: .
d_call: .
cdr3_length: 17
v_call: TRBV11-2
j_call: TRBJ1-1
cdr3_nt: TGTGCCAGCAGCTCACTGGGACTCAGGGCTAGGAACACTGAAGCTTTCTTT
cdr3_aa: CASSSLGLRARNTEAFF

clone_size: .
d_call: TRBD2
cdr3_length: 16
v_call: TRBV10-3
j_call: TRBJ2-1
cdr3_nt: TGTGCCATCAGTGAGTTTCTAGCGGGAGTCTACAATGAGCAGTTCTTC
cdr3_aa: CAISEFLAGVYNEQFF

clone_size: .
d_call: TRBD2
cdr3_length: 14
v_call: TRBV27
j_call: TRBJ2-7
cdr3_nt: TGTGCCAGCTTCAAAGCGGGAGGAGGGAGCGAGCAGTACTTC
cdr3_aa: CASFKAGGGSEQYF

clone_size: few
d_call: TRBD1
cdr3_length: 16
v_call: TRBV4-2
j_call: TRBJ1-1
cdr3_nt: TGTGCCAGCAGCCGAAATACAGGGGGATCGCACACTGAAGCTTTCTTT
cdr3_aa: CASSRNTGGSHTEAFF

clone_size: .
d_call: TRBD1
cdr3_length: 15
v_call: TRBV7-9
j_call: TRBJ1-5
cdr3_nt: TGTGCCAGCAGCTCCGACAGGGGGGTCGGTCAGCCCCAGCATTTT
cdr3_aa: CASSSDRGVGQPQHF

clone_size: .
d_call: .
cdr3_length: 14
v_call: TRBV7-2
j_call: TRBJ1-5
cdr3_nt: TGTGCCAGCAGCTTAGCTCAGAGCAATCAGCCCCAGCATTTT
cdr3_aa: CASSLAQSNQPQHF

clone_size: .
d_call: .
cdr3_length: 12
v_call: TRBV19
j_call: TRBJ1-5
cdr3_nt: TGTGCCACCACAGCTTGGAATCAGCCCCAGCATTTT
cdr3_aa: CATTAWNQPQHF

clone_size: .
d_call: TRBD1
cdr3_length: 15
v_call: TRBV4-1
j_call: TRBJ2-3
cdr3_nt: TGCGCCAGCAGCCAGCAGACAGGGGGCGTAGATACGCAGTATTTT
cdr3_aa: CASSQQTGGVDTQYF

clone_size: .
d_call: .
cdr3_length: 13
v_call: TRBV12-3/TRBV12-4
j_call: TRBJ1-6
cdr3_nt: TGTGCCAGCAGTTTGCTCGGGAACTCACCCCTCCACTTT
cdr3_aa: CASSLLGNSPLHF

clone_size: .
d_call: TRBD1
cdr3_length: 14
v_call: TRBV2
j_call: TRBJ1-2
cdr3_nt: TGTGCCAGCGGGGGGCTTGGGACAGGAGGTGGCTACACCTTC
cdr3_aa: CASGGLGTGGGYTF

clone_size: .
d_call: .
cdr3_length: 13
v_call: TRBV27
j_call: TRBJ1-2
cdr3_nt: TGTGCCAGCAGTTCGCGGGACAACTATGGCTACACCTTC
cdr3_aa: CASSSRDNYGYTF

clone_size: once
d_call: .
cdr3_length: 14
v_call: TRBV18
j_call: TRBJ1-1
cdr3_nt: TGTGCCAGCTCACTCATGACAGAGAACACTGAAGCTTTCTTT
cdr3_aa: CASSLMTENTEAFF

clone_size: .
d_call: .
cdr3_length: 14
v_call: TRBV19
j_call: TRBJ1-6
cdr3_nt: TGTGCCAGTACTAGACAGTGGGGGCGTCCACCCCTCCACTTT
cdr3_aa: CASTRQWGRPPLHF

clone_size: .
d_call: .
cdr3_length: 12
v_call: TRBV21-1
j_call: TRBJ1-3
cdr3_nt: TGTGCCAGCATTGAGGCTGGAAACACCATATATTTT
cdr3_aa: CASIEAGNTIYF

clone_size: .
d_call: .
cdr3_length: 12
v_call: TRBV13
j_call: TRBJ1-4
cdr3_nt: TGTGCCAGCAGACAGGGAACTGAAAAACTGTTTTTT
cdr3_aa: CASRQGTEKLFF

clone_size: .
d_call: TRBD1
cdr3_length: 13
v_call: TRBV7-8
j_call: TRBJ1-1
cdr3_nt: TGTGCCAGCAGCTTTAACAGGGGGACTGAAGCTTTCTTT
cdr3_aa: CASSFNRGTEAFF

clone_size: .
d_call: .
cdr3_length: 13
v_call: TRBV10-3
j_call: TRBJ1-2
cdr3_nt: TGTGCCATCGCGCCAGTCGCGGGCTATGGCTACACCTTC
cdr3_aa: CAIAPVAGYGYTF

clone_size: .
d_call: .
cdr3_length: 14
v_call: TRBV5-1
j_call: TRBJ2-1
cdr3_nt: TGCGCCAGCGGATCCCGGGATGTACGCAATGAGCAGTTCTTC
cdr3_aa: CASGSRDVRNEQFF